The 22 T cell receptor beta chains listed next were all sequenced from one sample in a study of T cell responses to AZD1222 COVID-19 vaccine. TCRdb's copy holds only in-frame clones and misses some; the assay was immunoSEQ multiplex PCR. The table includes about 140,000 clones, approximately 85% detected once. Sequencing was performed on peripheral blood, taken on day 0 of AZD1222 vaccination. These TCRs come from an adult in good health.

The chain uses TRBV6-2 or TRBV6-3 and TRBJ2-5; no reliable D call. V lost 6 bases to trimming and J lost 5 bases, with 16 bases between them. CDR1 is MNHEY, CDR2 SVGEGT, per germline. The CDR3 runs 14 residues. The CDR3 here is CASSSPGLTETQYF. DNA of the CDR3: TGTGCCAGCAGCTCCCCTGGATTGACGGAGACCCAGTACTTC.

This clone was seen a handful of times. The rearrangement uses TRBV19 and TRBJ2-3, with D unclear. Germline CDR1 is LNHDA and CDR2 is SQIVND (reference sequence). The CDR3 sequence is 15 residues long. Trimming pared 6 bases from V and 2 bases from J, leaving 15 bases between. CDR3 nucleotide sequence: TGTGCCAGTAGCCGCGGTGTTATCGCCACAGATACGCAGTATTTT. This sequence encodes CASSRGVIATDTQYF. Drawing the rest from reference TRBV19 and TRBJ2-3, the complete variable domain is DGGITQSPKYLFRKEGQNVTLSCEQNLNHDAMYWYRQDPGQGLRLIYYSQIVNDFQKGDIAEGYSVSREKKESFPLTVTSAQKNPTAFYLCASSRGVIATDTQYFGPGTRLTVL.

CDR3 nucleotide sequence: TGTGCCAGCATCCAGACAGACGCGAACACCGGGGAGCTGTTTTTT. Its protein product is CASIQTDANTGELFF. This chain uses TRBV6-6 with TRBJ2-2; TRBD1 might be the D (5 bases). This CDR3 region has 15 residues. Germline assignment: CDR1 MNHNY and CDR2 SVGAGI (reference sequence). Trimming stripped 7 bases from V and 0 bases from J, with 12 bases between.

As concerns this clone: The sample holds other DNA sequences that translate to the same CDR3. This chain joins TRBV27 and TRBJ2-1, with D possibly being TRBD2 (6 bases). With 1 base removed from V and 0 bases from J, the gap between germline ends came to 10 bases. The CDR3 has 16 residues. The germline V gene has CDR1 MNHEY and CDR2 SMNVEV (reference sequence). This CDR3 is CASSLFAGSSYNEQFF. Here the CDR3 DNA reads TGTGCCAGCAGTTTATTCGCGGGGAGCTCCTACAATGAGCAGTTCTTC.

V usage is TRBV19 and J usage is TRBJ2-1, with D uncertain. This CDR3 contains 16 residues. V was trimmed by 4 bases and J by 1 base, leaving 14 bases between them. The germline gives CDR1 LNHDA, CDR2 SQIVND (reference sequence). The CDR3, as DNA: TGTGCCAGTAGTAAGTCTCCCGATCCTTCCTACAATGAGCAGTTCTTC. It is translated as CASSKSPDPSYNEQFF.

The genes are TRBV5-1 and TRBJ2-1; 10 bases map to TRBD2. From germline, CDR1 is SGHRS and CDR2 YFSETQ. The CDR3 loop spans 16 amino acids. The V segment lost 5 bases and the J segment 0 bases; nucleotides outside the gene matches: 5. The CDR3 sequence: CASSASGGGSYNEQFF. The CDR3 coding sequence is TGCGCCAGCAGTGCTAGCGGGGGTGGCTCCTACAATGAGCAGTTCTTC. The full variable domain, completed using reference TRBV5-1 and TRBJ2-1, is KAGVTQTPRYLIKTRGQQVTLSCSPISGHRSVSWYQQTPGQGLQFLFEYFSETQRNKGNFPGRFSGRQFSNSRSEMNVSTLELGDSALYLCASSASGGGSYNEQFFGPGTRLTVL.

The gene calls are TRBV19 and TRBJ1-2, with 9 positions matching TRBD1. Germline V gene sequence: CDR1 LNHDA, CDR2 SQIVND (reference sequence). The V segment lost 4 bases and the J segment 2 bases; nucleotides outside the gene matches: 2. The CDR3 is 14 amino acids. CDR3 amino acids: CASSTGQGNYGYTF. DNA for the CDR3: TGTGCCAGTAGTACTGGACAGGGGAACTATGGCTACACCTTC.

V usage is TRBV9 and J usage is TRBJ2-7; 11 nucleotides agree with TRBD2. V was pared by 5 bases and J by 2 bases, with 3 bases of the junction left unmatched. Germline values: CDR1 SGDLS, CDR2 YYNGEE. This CDR3 spans 14 amino acids. CDR3 bases: TGTGCCAGCAGTCTGGGACTAGCGGCCTACGAGCAGTACTTC. Protein product: CASSLGLAAYEQYF.

This clone has ten or more counts. The chain employs TRBV11-3 and TRBJ2-7; possibly TRBD1 for D (5 bases). V lost 2 bases and J lost 6, with 8 bases in between. The CDR3 loop spans 12 amino acids. Germline lookup yields CDR1 SGHNT and CDR2 YENEEA. Here the CDR3 DNA reads TGTGCCAGCAGCTTATCTGGGGCCGAGCAGTACTTC. Protein sequence: CASSLSGAEQYF.

V is TRBV13 and J is TRBJ2-2; possibly TRBD2 for D (6 bases). The CDR3 has 14 residues. With 8 bases removed from V and 1 base from J, the gap between germline ends came to 11 bases. Per the germline V gene, CDR1 is PRHDT and CDR2 is FYEKMQ (reference sequence). Here the CDR3 reads CASRMGGNTGELFF. The DNA of the CDR3 is TGTGCCAGCCGTATGGGGGGGAACACCGGGGAGCTGTTTTTT.

As to this clone: A read error may account for a junction end that differs from germline. The chain carries TRBV11-2 and TRBJ2-7; the D gene is possibly TRBD1 (5 bases). CDR1 is SGHAT, CDR2 FQNNGV, per germline. The CDR3 spans 14 residues. CDR3 loop: CASSPGGANYGQYF. CDR3 nucleotides: TGTGCCAGCAGCCCAGGTGGGGCCAATTACGGGCAGTACTTC. Full variable domain (rest looked up from reference TRBV11-2 and TRBJ2-7): EAGVAQSPRYKIIEKRQSVAFWCNPISGHATLYWYQQILGQGPKLLIQFQNNGVVDDSQLPKDRFSAERLKGVDSTLKIQPAKLEDSAVYLCASSPGGANYGQYFGPGTRLTVT.

The chain is built from TRBV2 and TRBJ1-1, with unresolved D. This CDR3 comprises 14 residues. Germline V lookup: CDR1 SNHLY, CDR2 FYNNEI. With 5 bases removed from V and 3 bases from J, the gap between germline ends came to 13 bases. The CDR3 DNA sequence: TGTGCCAGCAGTCCGAAGGCCTCGTACACTGAAGCTTTCTTT. Its translation: CASSPKASYTEAFF. Drawing the rest from reference TRBV2 and TRBJ1-1, the complete variable domain is EPEVTQTPSHQVTQMGQEVILRCVPISNHLYFYWYRQILGQKVEFLVSFYNNEISEKSEIFDDQFSVERPDGSNFTLKIRSTKLEDSAMYFCASSPKASYTEAFFGQGTRLTVV.

The chain has TRBV4-1 and TRBJ2-3; 10 bases are shared with TRBD2. Trimming removed 1 base from V and 1 base from J; junction bases left unmatched: 5. The CDR3 loop spans 17 amino acids. Germline assignment: CDR1 MGHRA and CDR2 YSYEKL. The CDR3 reads CASSQGVGTSGTDTQYF. CDR3 DNA: TGCGCCAGCAGCCAAGGGGTCGGGACTAGCGGCACAGATACGCAGTATTTT.

The chain couples TRBV27 to TRBJ2-7; TRBD1 aligns across 9 bases. The CDR3 loop spans 15 amino acids. CDR1 and CDR2 from the germline V gene are MNHEY and SMNVEV (reference sequence). V was clipped by 4 bases and J by 4 bases; unmatched bases: 8. The CDR3 region is CASSSLGTGMYEQYF. Here the CDR3 DNA reads TGTGCCAGCAGTTCCCTCGGGACAGGGATGTACGAGCAGTACTTC.

This sequence joins TRBV6-5 and TRBJ2-1, with TRBD1 as a possible D gene (5 bases). Trimming left V 7 bases short and J 4 bases short, with 17 bases between. The CDR3 runs 15 residues. The V gene's germline CDR1 is MNHEY and CDR2 SVGAGI. The CDR3 loop reads CASTRQGLPYNEQFF. CDR3 nucleotide sequence: TGTGCCAGCACCCGCCAGGGTCTTCCTTACAATGAGCAGTTCTTC.

The count of this clone is one. The gene calls are TRBV24-1 and TRBJ2-1, with 10 positions matching TRBD2. There are 15 residues in the CDR3. After removal of 7 bases from V and 1 base from J, the junction contained 3 bases not matched to a gene. The germline gives CDR1 KGHDR, CDR2 SFDVKD. The CDR3 DNA reads as TGTGCCACCAGCGGGGGACTAGCGTCCTACAATGAGCAGTTCTTC. Protein product: CATSGGLASYNEQFF.

The rearrangement joins TRBV11-2 to TRBJ1-2, with a tentative D call TRBD1 (5 bases). The CDR3 length is 13 residues. In germline, CDR1 is SGHAT, CDR2 FQNNGV. V was trimmed by 1 base and J by 6 bases, leaving 9 bases between them. As DNA, the CDR3 is TGTGCCAGCAGCTTAGGGGGGGTTAATGGCTACACCTTC. It translates to CASSLGGVNGYTF.

This clone was seen only once. The chain employs TRBV27 and TRBJ1-2; D not certain. Germline values: CDR1 MNHEY, CDR2 SMNVEV (reference sequence). This CDR3 spans 17 amino acids. V lost 5 bases and J lost 5, with 24 bases in between. The CDR3 region has the DNA TGTGCCAGCAGTCCCTATTCTTCCGAGGGCGTAGGGTATGGCTACACCTTC. This gives the protein CASSPYSSEGVGYGYTF.

This clone showed up just once. This sequence joins TRBV20-1 and TRBJ2-5; D is unresolved. This CDR3 region has 11 residues. From germline, CDR1 is DFQATT and CDR2 SNEGSKA (reference sequence). V was clipped by 3 bases and J by 5 bases, with 7 bases between them. Here the CDR3 DNA reads TGCAGTGCTAGGACGGAGGAGACCCAGTACTTC. Translating gives CSARTEETQYF.

The chain links TRBV4-2 to TRBJ2-7; TRBD1 agrees at 7 bases. The J segment lost 2 bases and the V segment lost 4 bases, leaving 5 bases of the junction unmatched. The CDR3 consists of 14 residues. The germline V gene encodes CDR1 LGHNA and CDR2 YNFKEQ. The DNA for the CDR3 is TGTGCCAGCAGCCTAGAGACAGGGACCTACGAGCAGTACTTC. Amino acids: CASSLETGTYEQYF.

The chain recombines TRBV4-1 with TRBJ2-3; possibly TRBD2 for D (5 bases). CDR3 length: 16 amino acids. Trimming shortened V by 1 base and J by 0 bases, and 11 bases separated the two germline ends. Germline CDR1 MGHRA, CDR2 YSYEKL. CDR3 sequence: CASSQVGRTSTDTQYF. CDR3 nucleotide sequence: TGCGCCAGCAGCCAAGTTGGGCGGACTAGCACAGATACGCAGTATTTT.

Of note for this clone: The junction departs from germline at one end; a sequencing error may be responsible. V is TRBV12-3 or TRBV12-4 and J is TRBJ2-3; 13 nucleotides line up with TRBD2. The CDR3 is made up of 12 amino acids. The CDR3 nucleotides are TGTGCCAGCAGAACTAGCGGGAGGGCCTTCGCTTTT. Encoded protein: CASRTSGRAFAF.